Listed below are T cell receptor beta chains from one sample, sequenced in a study of Tregs in tolerant kidney transplant recipients. TCRdb keeps only in-frame clones here, not all; method: immunoSEQ multiplex PCR. Seen here are roughly 64,000 clones, under 98% observed once, and the top ten hold around 0.34%. The sequenced sample was Tregs from blood, obtained before the transplant. The receptor source for this set is a human donor who received a combined kidney and bone marrow transplant. The CDR3 runs from the conserved cysteine through the conserved F or W. D genes are given only for firm matches. Expanded clones are given a class, and other clones once, few, many or no size at all.

clone size,J gene,D gene,V gene,CDR3 length,CDR3 protein,CDR3 DNA
-,TRBJ2-5,-,TRBV5-1,13,CASSWLGGSTQYF,TGCGCCAGCAGCTGGCTTGGCGGGTCGACCCAGTACTTC
few,TRBJ1-6,-,TRBV6-5,13,CASSRAVESPLHF,TGTGCCAGCAGCCGTGCGGTAGAATCACCCCTCCACTTT
-,TRBJ2-7,TRBD2,TRBV7-2,15,CASSFELAGSYEQYF,TGTGCCAGCAGCTTCGAGTTAGCGGGGTCCTACGAGCAGTACTTC
-,TRBJ1-3,-,TRBV4-2,16,CASSQVRDRRGNTIYF,TGTGCCAGCAGCCAAGTACGTGACCGGCGGGGAAACACCATATATTTT
once,TRBJ1-4,-,TRBV10-3,15,CAISDAGATNEKLFF,TGTGCCATCAGTGATGCGGGGGCAACTAATGAAAAACTGTTTTTT
-,TRBJ1-3,-,TRBV7-3,15,CASSRGESSGNTIYF,TGTGCCAGCAGCCGGGGGGAGAGCTCTGGAAACACCATATATTTT
-,TRBJ2-1,TRBD2,TRBV28,15,CASSYRLAGNNEQFF,TGTGCCAGCAGTTATAGACTAGCGGGAAACAATGAGCAGTTCTTC
-,TRBJ2-6,-,TRBV7-2,15,CASSHRVGGANVLTF,TGTGCCAGCAGCCACAGGGTGGGTGGGGCCAACGTCCTGACTTTC
-,TRBJ1-3,-,TRBV6-5,15,CASSYSTAPGNTIYF,TGTGCCAGCAGTTACTCGACAGCTCCAGGAAACACCATATATTTT
-,TRBJ2-2,-,TRBV6-1,13,CASTRQYTGELFF,TGTGCCAGCACTAGGCAGTACACCGGGGAGCTGTTTTTT
-,TRBJ2-7,-,TRBV9,13,CASSAGWNYEQYF,TGTGCCAGCAGCGCCGGGTGGAACTACGAGCAGTACTTC
-,TRBJ1-1,-,TRBV7-8,14,CASSLWGQNTEAFF,TGTGCCAGCAGCTTATGGGGACAGAACACTGAAGCTTTCTTT
-,TRBJ2-3,TRBD1,TRBV7-6,16,CASSLEWTGSLDTQYF,TGTGCCAGCAGCTTAGAATGGACAGGGAGTTTAGATACGCAGTATTTT
once,TRBJ2-3,-,TRBV6-6,16,CASSYSTSPRGDTQYF,TGTGCCAGCAGTTACTCGACAAGCCCCAGGGGAGATACGCAGTATTTT
-,TRBJ1-6,-,TRBV19,14,CASSIDSRNSPLHF,TGTGCCAGTAGCATTGACAGCCGAAATTCACCCCTCCACTTT
-,TRBJ2-5,TRBD1,TRBV5-4,15,CASSRTGTPQETQYF,TGTGCCAGCAGCCGGACAGGGACACCGCAAGAGACCCAGTACTTC
-,TRBJ2-3,-,TRBV6-1,15,CASSAQGPSTDTQYF,TGTGCCAGCAGTGCACAGGGACCTAGCACAGATACGCAGTATTTT
-,TRBJ2-2,TRBD1,TRBV15,16,CATSRSGQGFTGELFF,TGTGCCACCAGCAGGTCGGGACAGGGATTCACCGGGGAGCTGTTTTTT
once,TRBJ1-2,TRBD1,TRBV7-3,15,CASSLNAGGASGYTF,TGTGCCAGCAGCTTAAACGCAGGGGGCGCCTCTGGCTACACCTTC
-,TRBJ1-5,-,TRBV19,12,CATSGFGQPQHF,TGTGCCACGTCCGGCTTCGGGCAGCCCCAGCATTTT
-,TRBJ2-1,TRBD1,TRBV27,14,CASSRKGQYDEQFF,TGTGCCAGCAGTCGTAAGGGACAGTACGATGAGCAGTTCTTC
once,TRBJ2-2,-,TRBV7-3,15,CASSSQGIITGELFF,TGTGCCAGCAGCTCACAGGGTATAATCACCGGGGAGCTGTTTTTT
-,TRBJ2-7,TRBD2,TRBV7-2,14,CASTDSGSRYEQYF,TGTGCCAGCACCGATAGCGGGAGTCGCTACGAGCAGTACTTC
-,TRBJ2-1,TRBD2,TRBV4-1,18,CASSQYEAGGGSYNEQFF,TGCGCCAGCAGCCAATACGAAGCGGGGGGGGGCTCCTACAATGAGCAGTTCTTC
-,TRBJ2-7,-,TRBV5-1,14,CASTVQKYQDEQYF,TGCGCCAGCACCGTACAGAAATACCAGGACGAGCAGTACTTC
-,TRBJ1-5,TRBD1,TRBV19,17,CASRTGVNPYSNQPQHF,TGTGCCAGTAGAACAGGGGTGAACCCTTATAGCAATCAGCCCCAGCATTTT
-,TRBJ2-3,TRBD2,TRBV4-3,17,CASSQDLGSGPTDTQYF,TGCGCCAGCAGCCAAGATCTTGGTAGCGGGCCCACAGATACGCAGTATTTT
-,TRBJ2-2,-,TRBV5-1,15,CASSLNTGNTGELFF,TGCGCCAGCAGCTTAAATACAGGGAACACCGGGGAGCTGTTTTTT
-,TRBJ1-2,TRBD1,TRBV28,14,CASSFSLGTATFTF,TGTGCCAGCAGTTTTTCCCTGGGGACAGCGACTTTCACCTTC
-,TRBJ2-3,TRBD2,TRBV4-1,17,CASSQDATSGGTDTQYF,TGCGCCAGCAGCCAAGATGCGACTAGCGGGGGAACAGATACGCAGTATTTT
-,TRBJ1-2,-,TRBV19,12,CASRKTEYGYTF,TGTGCCAGTAGGAAGACAGAGTATGGCTACACCTTC
-,TRBJ2-1,TRBD2,TRBV27,13,CASSSREYNEQFF,TGTGCCAGCAGTTCGCGGGAGTACAATGAGCAGTTCTTC
few,TRBJ2-1,TRBD1,TRBV29-1,13,CSVRGTGGNEQFF,TGCAGCGTTAGGGGGACAGGGGGAAATGAGCAGTTCTTC
-,TRBJ1-6,TRBD1,TRBV5-1,17,CASSPAGQGKRNSPLHF,TGCGCCAGCAGCCCGGCGGGACAGGGGAAGCGCAATTCACCCCTCCACTTT
-,TRBJ1-2,TRBD1,TRBV29-1,14,CSVPTGATSYGYTF,TGCAGCGTCCCGACAGGGGCAACTTCCTATGGCTACACCTTC
-,TRBJ2-7,TRBD1,TRBV2,14,CASSRDRGSYEQYF,TGTGCCAGCAGCCGGGACAGGGGTTCCTACGAGCAGTACTTC
-,TRBJ1-6,TRBD1,TRBV4-3,16,CASSQDDRGRVSPLHF,TGCGCCAGCAGCCAAGATGACAGGGGGCGTGTTTCACCCCTCCACTTT
once,TRBJ2-1,-,TRBV5-1,15,CASSLAGTQYNEQFF,TGCGCCAGCAGCTTGGCCGGGACACAATACAATGAGCAGTTCTTC
-,TRBJ2-6,-,TRBV7-2,15,CASSLGSWTTNVLTF,TGTGCCAGCAGCTTAGGGTCATGGACTACCAACGTCCTGACTTTC
-,TRBJ2-3,TRBD1,TRBV7-9,14,CASSLRTGGATQYF,TGTGCCAGCAGCCTACGGACAGGGGGGGCGACGCAGTATTTT
-,TRBJ2-6,-,TRBV7-3,15,CASSSDRSGANVLTF,TGTGCCAGCAGCTCAGACAGGTCTGGGGCCAACGTCCTGACTTTC
-,TRBJ2-3,-,TRBV5-1,14,CASSFQQPTDTQYF,TGCGCCAGCAGCTTTCAACAGCCCACAGATACGCAGTATTTT
-,TRBJ2-5,TRBD2,TRBV2,11,CASTGGKTQYF,TGTGCCAGCACCGGGGGGAAGACCCAGTACTTC
-,TRBJ2-5,TRBD1,TRBV18,14,CASSPDREQETQYF,TGTGCCAGCTCACCGGACAGGGAACAAGAGACCCAGTACTTC
-,TRBJ2-7,TRBD2,TRBV27,15,CASSRDKRGSYEQYF,TGTGCCAGCAGTAGAGATAAGCGGGGGAGCTACGAGCAGTACTTC
-,TRBJ2-5,TRBD2,TRBV11-2,17,CASSLIRASGSQETQYF,TGTGCCAGCAGCTTAATCAGAGCTAGCGGGAGTCAAGAGACCCAGTACTTC